Described below is a single T cell receptor (beta chain) sequence and its context. The length of the CDR3 is 16 residues. V shed 5 bases and J shed 0 bases, with 13 bases lying between them. The germline CDR1 and CDR2 sequences are SEHNR and FQNEAQ (reference sequence). This sample stems from a study of technical replicates of blood from several donors. The repertoire was sequenced with immunoSEQ multiplex PCR; TCRdb's copy has only in-frame clones and lacks some. The sample has roughly 60,000 clones, approximately 90% seen once. The material sequenced was PBMCs. This chain joins TRBV7-9 and TRBJ1-4; D not certain. The sequence was obtained from a human donor in good health. Some clones in this sample may be carry-over from other donors' samples. This chain's CDR3 is CASSPSPGATNEKLFF. CDR3 bases: TGTGCCAGCAGCCCCTCCCCAGGTGCAACTAATGAAAAACTGTTTTTT. The entire variable domain, with the rest obtained from reference TRBV7-9 and TRBJ1-4, is as follows: DTGVSQNPRHKITKRGQNVTFRCDPISEHNRLYWYRQTLGQGPEFLTYFQNEAQLEKSRLLSDRFSAERPKGSFSTLEIQRTEQGDSAMYLCASSPSPGATNEKLFFGSGTQLSVL.